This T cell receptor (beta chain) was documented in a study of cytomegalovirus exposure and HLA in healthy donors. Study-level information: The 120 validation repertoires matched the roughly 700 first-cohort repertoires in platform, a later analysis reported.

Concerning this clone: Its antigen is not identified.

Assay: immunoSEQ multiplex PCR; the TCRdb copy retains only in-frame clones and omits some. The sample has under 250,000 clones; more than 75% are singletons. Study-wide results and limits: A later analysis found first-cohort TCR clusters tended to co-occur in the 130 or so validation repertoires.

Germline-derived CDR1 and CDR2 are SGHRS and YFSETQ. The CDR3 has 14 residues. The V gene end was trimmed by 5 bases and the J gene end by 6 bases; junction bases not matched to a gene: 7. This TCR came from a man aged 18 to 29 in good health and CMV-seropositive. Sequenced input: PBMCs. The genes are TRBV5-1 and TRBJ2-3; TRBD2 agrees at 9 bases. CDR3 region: CASRPTSGIDTQYF. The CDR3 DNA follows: TGCGCCAGCAGACCGACTAGCGGAATCGATACGCAGTATTTT.